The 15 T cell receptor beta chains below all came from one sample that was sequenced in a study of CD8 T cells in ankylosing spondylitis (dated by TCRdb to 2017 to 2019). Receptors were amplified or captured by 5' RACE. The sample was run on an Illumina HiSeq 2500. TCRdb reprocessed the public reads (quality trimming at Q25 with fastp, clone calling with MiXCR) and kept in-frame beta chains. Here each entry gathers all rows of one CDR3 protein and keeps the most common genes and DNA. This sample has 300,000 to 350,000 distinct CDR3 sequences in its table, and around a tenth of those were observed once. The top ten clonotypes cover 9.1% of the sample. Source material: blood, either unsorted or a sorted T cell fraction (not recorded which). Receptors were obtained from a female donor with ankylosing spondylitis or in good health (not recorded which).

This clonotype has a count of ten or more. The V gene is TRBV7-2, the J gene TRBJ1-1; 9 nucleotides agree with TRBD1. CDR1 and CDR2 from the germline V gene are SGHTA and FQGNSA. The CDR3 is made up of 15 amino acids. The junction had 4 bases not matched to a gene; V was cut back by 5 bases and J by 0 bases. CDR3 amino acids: CASSDRQGVNTEAFF. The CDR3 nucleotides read TGTGCCAGCAGCGACCGACAGGGGGTGAACACTGAAGCTTTCTTT.

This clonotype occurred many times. The CDR3 sequence is CASSLVDKDRNNEQFF. The CDR3 DNA reads TGTGCCAGCAGCTTAGTGGACAAGGACAGGAATAATGAGCAGTTCTTC. The chain recombines TRBV7-9 with TRBJ2-1, with 7 bases that match TRBD1. Germline CDR1 is SEHNR and CDR2 is FQNEAQ (reference sequence). The CDR3 contains 16 residues. V lost 1 base to trimming and J lost 7 bases; unmatched junction nucleotides: 10. Based on the CDR3 plus reference TRBV7-9 and TRBJ2-1, the full variable domain is DTGVSQNPRHKITKRGQNVTFRCDPISEHNRLYWYRQTLGQGPEFLTYFQNEAQLEKSRLLSDRFSAERPKGSFSTLEIQRTEQGDSAMYLCASSLVDKDRNNEQFFGPGTRLTVL.

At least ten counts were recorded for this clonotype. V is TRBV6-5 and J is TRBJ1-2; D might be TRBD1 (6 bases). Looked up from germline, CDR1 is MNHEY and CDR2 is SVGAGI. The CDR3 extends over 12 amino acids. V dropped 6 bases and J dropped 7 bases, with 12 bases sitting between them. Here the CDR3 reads CASRGQPGGYTF. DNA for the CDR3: TGTGCCAGCAGAGGACAGCCGGGTGGCTACACCTTC.

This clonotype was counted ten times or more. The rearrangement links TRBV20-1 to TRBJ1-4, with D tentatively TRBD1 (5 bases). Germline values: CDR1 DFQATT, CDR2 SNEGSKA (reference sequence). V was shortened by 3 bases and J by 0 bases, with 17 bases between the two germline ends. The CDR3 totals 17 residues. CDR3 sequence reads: CSASSELWGATNEKLFF. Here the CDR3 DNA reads TGCAGTGCTAGTTCCGAGCTCTGGGGGGCAACTAATGAAAAACTGTTTTTT.

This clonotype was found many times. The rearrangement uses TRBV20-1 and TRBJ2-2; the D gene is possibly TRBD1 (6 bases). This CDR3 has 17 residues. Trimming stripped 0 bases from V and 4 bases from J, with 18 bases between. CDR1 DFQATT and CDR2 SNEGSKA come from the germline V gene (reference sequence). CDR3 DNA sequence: TGCAGTGCTAGAGAGGGGGACATCCCTAGTGGCACCGGGGAGCTGTTTTTT. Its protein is CSAREGDIPSGTGELFF.

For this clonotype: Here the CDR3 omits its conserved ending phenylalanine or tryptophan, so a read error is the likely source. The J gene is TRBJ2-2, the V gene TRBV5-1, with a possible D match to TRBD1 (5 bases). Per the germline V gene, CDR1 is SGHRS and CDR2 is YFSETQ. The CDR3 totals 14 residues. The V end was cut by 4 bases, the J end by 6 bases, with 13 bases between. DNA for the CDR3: TGCGCCAGCAGCCTTCCAGGGTCGGCCGGGGAGCTGTTTTCT. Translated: CASSLPGSAGELFS.

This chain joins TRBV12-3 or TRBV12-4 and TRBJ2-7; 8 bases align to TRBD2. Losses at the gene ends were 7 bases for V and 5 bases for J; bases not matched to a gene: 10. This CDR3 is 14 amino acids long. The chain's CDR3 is CASTSGTSIHEQYF. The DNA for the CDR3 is TGTGCCAGCACCTCCGGGACTAGTATCCACGAGCAGTACTTC.

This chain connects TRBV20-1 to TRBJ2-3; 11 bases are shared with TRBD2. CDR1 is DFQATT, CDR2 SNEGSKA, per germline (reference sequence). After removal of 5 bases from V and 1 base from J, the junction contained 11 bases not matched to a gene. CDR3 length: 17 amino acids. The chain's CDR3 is CSAATSGVYFGTDTQYF. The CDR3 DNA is TGCAGTGCTGCGACTAGCGGGGTGTACTTTGGCACAGATACGCAGTATTTT.

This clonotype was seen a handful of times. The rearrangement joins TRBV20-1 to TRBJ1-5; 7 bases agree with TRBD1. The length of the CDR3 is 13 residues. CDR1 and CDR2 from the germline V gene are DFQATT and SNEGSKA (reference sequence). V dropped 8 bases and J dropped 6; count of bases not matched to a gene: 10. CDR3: CSTRKGGGQPQHF. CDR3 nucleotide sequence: TGCAGTACCAGAAAAGGGGGCGGTCAGCCCCAGCATTTT.

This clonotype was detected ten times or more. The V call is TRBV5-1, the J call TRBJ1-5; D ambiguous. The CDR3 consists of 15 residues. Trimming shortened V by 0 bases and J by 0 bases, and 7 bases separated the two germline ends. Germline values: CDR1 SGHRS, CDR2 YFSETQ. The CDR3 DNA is TGCGCCAGCAGCTTGGCCGGTATTAGCAATCAGCCCCAGCATTTT. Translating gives CASSLAGISNQPQHF. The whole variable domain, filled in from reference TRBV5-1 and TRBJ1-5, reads KAGVTQTPRYLIKTRGQQVTLSCSPISGHRSVSWYQQTPGQGLQFLFEYFSETQRNKGNFPGRFSGRQFSNSRSEMNVSTLELGDSALYLCASSLAGISNQPQHFGDGTRLSIL.

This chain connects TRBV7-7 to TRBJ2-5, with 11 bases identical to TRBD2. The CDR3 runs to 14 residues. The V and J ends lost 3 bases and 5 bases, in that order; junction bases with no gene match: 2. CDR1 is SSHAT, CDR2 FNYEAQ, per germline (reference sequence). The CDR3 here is CASSFSGRAETQYF. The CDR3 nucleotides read TGTGCCAGCAGCTTTAGCGGGAGGGCGGAGACCCAGTACTTC.

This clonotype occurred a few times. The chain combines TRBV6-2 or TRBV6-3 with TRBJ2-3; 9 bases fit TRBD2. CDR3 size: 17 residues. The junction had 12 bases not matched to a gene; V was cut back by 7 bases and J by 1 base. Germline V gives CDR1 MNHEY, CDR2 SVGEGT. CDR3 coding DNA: TGTGCCAGCAAACCTACCCTAGCGGGGATGGGCACAGATACGCAGTATTTT. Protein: CASKPTLAGMGTDTQYF.

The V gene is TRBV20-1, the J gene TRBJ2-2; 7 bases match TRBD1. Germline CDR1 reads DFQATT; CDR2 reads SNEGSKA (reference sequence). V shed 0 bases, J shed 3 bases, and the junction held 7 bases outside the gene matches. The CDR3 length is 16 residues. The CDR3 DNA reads TGCAGTGCTAGAGACCCGACAGGGTGGGACACCGGGGAGCTGTTTTTT. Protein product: CSARDPTGWDTGELFF.

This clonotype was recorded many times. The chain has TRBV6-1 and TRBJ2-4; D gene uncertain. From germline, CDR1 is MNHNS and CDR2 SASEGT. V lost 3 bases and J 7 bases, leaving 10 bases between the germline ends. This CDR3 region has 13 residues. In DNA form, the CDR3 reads TGTGCCAGCAGTGATGGACCGATGAACATTCAGTACTTC. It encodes CASSDGPMNIQYF.

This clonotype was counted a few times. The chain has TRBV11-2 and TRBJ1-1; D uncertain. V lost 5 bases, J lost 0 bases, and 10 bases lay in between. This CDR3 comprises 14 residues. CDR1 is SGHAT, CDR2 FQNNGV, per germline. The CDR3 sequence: CASSRGWMNTEAFF. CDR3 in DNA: TGTGCCAGCAGCCGCGGTTGGATGAACACTGAAGCTTTCTTT.